This TCR beta chain was sequenced for a study of shared clonotypes between healthy human individuals. Losses at the gene ends were 3 bases for V and 6 bases for J; bases not matched to a gene: 3. This CDR3 has 14 residues. Germline V gene sequence: CDR1 MNHNS, CDR2 SASEGT. Sorted-subset replicate PCRs used about 0.2 ug DNA, approximately 33,000 T cell genomes. As handled by the study authors: Junction-only immunoSEQ sequences carried no quality scores, so filtering differed. Assay: immunoSEQ multiplex PCR; the TCRdb copy retains only in-frame clones and omits some. Clonal size and the V and J genes are those of that table, whereas D and trimming came from the DNA. The repertoire consists of some 2,500,000 clones, with over 85% occurring once and the leading ten covering 0.35% to 0.45%. This clone was observed a few times.

The sample was naive CD4+ T cells from PBMCs. Subset indicated: CD45RA+ positively selected. The receptor comes from a man aged 18-30 years in good health. Some clones in this sample may be carry-over from other donors' samples. The V and J genes are TRBV6-1 and TRBJ1-1; 11 bases match TRBD1. The CDR3 coding sequence is TGTGCCAGCAGTGACGGACAGGGGGCGTCTGAAGCTTTCTTT. Residues: CASSDGQGASEAFF.